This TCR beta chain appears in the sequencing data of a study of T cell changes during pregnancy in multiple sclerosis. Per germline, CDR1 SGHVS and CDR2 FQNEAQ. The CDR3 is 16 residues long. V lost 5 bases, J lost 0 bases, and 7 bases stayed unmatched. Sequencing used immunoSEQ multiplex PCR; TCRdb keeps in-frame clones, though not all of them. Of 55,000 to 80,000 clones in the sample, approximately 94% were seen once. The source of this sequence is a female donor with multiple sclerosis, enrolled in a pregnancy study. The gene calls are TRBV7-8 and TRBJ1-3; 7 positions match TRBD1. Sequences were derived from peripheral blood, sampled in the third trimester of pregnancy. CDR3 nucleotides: TGTGCCAGCAGCCCCCGACAGGGTTTCTCTGGAAACACCATATATTTT. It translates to CASSPRQGFSGNTIYF. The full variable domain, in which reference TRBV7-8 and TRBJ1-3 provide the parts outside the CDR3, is GAGVSQSPRYKVAKRGQDVALRCDPISGHVSLFWYQQALGQGPEFLTYFQNEAQLDKSGLPSDRFFAERPEGSVSTLKIQRTQQEDSAVYLCASSPRQGFSGNTIYFGEGSWLTVV.